The clone carrying this TCR beta chain was counted only a few times. These data come from a study of blood T cell repertoires in COVID-19. Study-wide context: PBMCs, B-cell-depleted T cells, or T cells were the source of the cDNA or gDNA that made up the material.

CDR3 length: 16 residues. V was clipped by 7 bases and J by 1 base, with 19 bases between them. Germline values: CDR1 LGHNT, CDR2 FRNRAP. Libraries were prepared by immunoSEQ multiplex PCR; TCRdb keeps only in-frame clonotypes and omits some of them. The table lists approximately 150,000 clones, over 75% of them singletons, with about 5.3% in the top ten. The rearrangement links TRBV12-5 to TRBJ1-1, with D maybe TRBD1 (5 bases). The material sequenced was PBMCs or T cells enriched from blood (not recorded which). The clonotype comes from a woman aged 40 to 49 with acute COVID-19. CDR3 DNA: TGTGCTAGTGCTCTTCGCCTCGGGGGGGGGAACACTGAAGCTTTCTTT. Its protein is CASALRLGGGNTEAFF.